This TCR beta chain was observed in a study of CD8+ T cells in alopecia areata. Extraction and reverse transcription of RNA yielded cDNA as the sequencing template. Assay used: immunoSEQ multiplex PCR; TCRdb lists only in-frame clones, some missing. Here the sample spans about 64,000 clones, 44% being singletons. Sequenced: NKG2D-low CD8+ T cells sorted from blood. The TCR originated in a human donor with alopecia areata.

The CDR3 spells CASSEDIEQFF. CDR3 DNA sequence: TGCGCCAGCAGTGAGGATATCGAGCAGTTCTTC. The chain has TRBV10-2 and TRBJ2-1; D not certain. CDR1 is WSHSY and CDR2 is SAAADI in the germline V gene. V gave up 2 bases and J gave up 10 bases, with 6 bases separating them. There are 11 residues in the CDR3.